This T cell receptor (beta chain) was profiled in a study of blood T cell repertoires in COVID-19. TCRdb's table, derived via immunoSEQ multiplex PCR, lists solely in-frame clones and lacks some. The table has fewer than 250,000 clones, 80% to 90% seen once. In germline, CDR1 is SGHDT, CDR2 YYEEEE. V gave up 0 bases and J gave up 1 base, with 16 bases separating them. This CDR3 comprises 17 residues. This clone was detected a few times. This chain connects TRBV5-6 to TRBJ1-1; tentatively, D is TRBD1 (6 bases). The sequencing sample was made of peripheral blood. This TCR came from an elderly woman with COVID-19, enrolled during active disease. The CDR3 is CASSLEAGALGNTEAFF. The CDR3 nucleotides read TGTGCCAGCAGCTTGGAGGCGGGGGCCCTGGGGAACACTGAAGCTTTCTTT. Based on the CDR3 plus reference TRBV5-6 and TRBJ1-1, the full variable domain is DAGVTQSPTHLIKTRGQQVTLRCSPKSGHDTVSWYQQALGQGPQFIFQYYEEEERQRGNFPDRFSGHQFPNYSSELNVNALLLGDSALYLCASSLEAGALGNTEAFFGQGTRLTVV.